The entry that follows covers one T cell receptor (beta chain) sequence. Its specificity is unknown. The sample originates from a study of shared clonotypes between healthy human individuals. Study summary: The study drew on a couple of women and three men aged 18 to 49 as donors.

Whole-study findings and limits: Unshared clonotypes carried lower generation probabilities than those common to all four donors.

Measured with immunoSEQ multiplex PCR; TCRdb has only the in-frame clones, and not every one. Of 2 million or so clones detected, 90% to 95% appear once; the ten largest clones hold 0.13%. Germline V gene lookup returns CDR1 SGHDN and CDR2 FVKESK. The CDR3 is 15 amino acids. V was trimmed by 4 bases and J by 7 bases, leaving 14 bases between them. V gene TRBV14 combines with J gene TRBJ1-6; D perhaps matches TRBD1 (6 bases). Input material: naive CD4+ T cells sorted from blood. The subset is: CD45RA+ positively selected. The clonotype comes from a man between 18 and 29 years old in good health. The CDR3 DNA reads TGTGCCAGCAGCCCCATGGACAGTAGGAATTCACCCCTCCACTTT. It translates to CASSPMDSRNSPLHF.